This T cell receptor beta chain was identified during a study of T cell therapy after organ transplantation (dated by TCRdb to between 2019 and 2020). Study-level background: Therapy products were autologous CMV-specific T cells expanded in vitro for about 2 weeks with a peptide pool of 30 HLA class I and II CMV epitopes. Patients were given up to 6 doses of T cells at 2-week intervals and were followed for less than 30 weeks after finishing therapy. Of the approximately ten patients, eight were classified as clinical responders and two were classified as nonresponders. Patients received a median of 1.92 x 10^8 CMV-specific T cells across 2 to 6 intravenous infusions. Blood samples for the short-term post-therapy time point were taken 4 to 8 weeks after therapy ended. A follow-up TRBV repertoire analysis was performed on an open-label phase I trial of autologous CMV-specific adoptive T cell therapy in solid-organ transplant recipients. Of the roughly eleven patients, only seven or eight had long-term post-therapy samples available.

A note on this clone: The specificity of this receptor is unknown. Base qualities are missing; no much larger clone stands one base away.

Study-level results and caveats: The small number of expansions detected in nonresponders may be due to reduced sample coverage caused by poor CD8+ T cell yield. The small cohort prevented assessing confounders such as concurrent antirejection and antiviral medications. Before therapy, nonresponders had marked clonal expansions, and after therapy the repertoires of nonresponders changed only minimally. The fold change in CD8 clonality after therapy was inversely correlated with pretherapy clonality, which suggests that less biased repertoires were more open to remodeling. Both transferred clonotypes and endogenous clonotypes not detected in the therapy products appeared to be included in post-therapy reconstitution.

V is clipped by 3 bases and J by 3 bases, and the sequence between their germline boundaries is 11 bases long. The CDR3 starts with the cysteine, ends with the phenylalanine, and has 14 residues. This entry keeps only the CDR3 DNA: 42 bases, framed from base 1. CDR1 and CDR2 are drawn from the germline V gene: SGHRS, YFSETQ. The sample's time point, from its label and the paper: 4-8 weeks after completion of therapy. Patients were solid-organ transplant recipients with drug-resistant/recurrent cytomegalovirus. Ten trial participants were selected for repertoire analysis based on availability of post-therapy peripheral blood mononuclear cells. Viable CD3+CD8+CD4- lymphocytes were isolated from PBMCs by sorting on a BD FACSAria III. The Qiagen DNeasy Kit was used to extract genomic DNA from the sorted cells. The immunoSEQ two-step, bias-controlled multiplex PCR assay was used to amplify TRB CDR3 regions from genomic DNA. Sequencing of CDR3 libraries was carried out on an Illumina NextSeq 500. The published analysis was carried out like this. The immunoSEQ Analyzer platform was used for the initial alignment and bioinformatics, which included bias normalization against synthetic CDR3 analogs. V, D and J genes were annotated according to IMGT database definitions. VDJtools version 1.1.10 and the R package tcR version 2.2.1.11 were used with default settings for further TRBV analyses. GLIPH analysis was done using default settings in version 1.0. Significant clonotype frequency changes were tested by 2-sided binomial test with Benjamini-Hochberg correction (alpha = 0.01) in CDR3 sequences with at least 5 reads. The clones in this table, taken by TCRdb from immuneACCESS, are in-frame only. Not every clone is retained; where verified, under half of the shortfall comes from an unresolved V gene, and the cause of the rest is unknown. V, J and clone size are taken as reported in that table, and D and trimming were inferred from the DNA itself. Here the sample has approximately 20,000 clones; about 81% occur a single time. Clones ranked in the top ten supply 7% to 10% of the sample.

The sequence derives from a human patient who had received a solid organ transplant and had CMV disease. Some T cells may originate with the graft donor following a transplant. The rearrangement joined TRBV5-1 to TRBJ2-3; too little of a D gene remains to name it. Sequences were derived from CD8+ T cells from blood, sampled after autologous CMV-specific T cell therapy. The DNA sequence is as follows: TGCGCCAGCAGCTCGGTACTTCGGACAGATACGCAGTATTTT. Translated, it gives CASSSVLRTDTQYF.